This T cell receptor (beta chain) was sequenced for a study of glioma-infiltrating T cells after dendritic cell vaccination. Looking at the study overall: Patients received three intradermal dendritic cell vaccine injections at biweekly intervals.

The CDR3 runs to 15 residues. Germline V gives CDR1 SGHDT, CDR2 YYEEEE. V shed 5 bases and J shed 0 bases, with 15 bases lying between them. Primers: 60 V beta forward and 13 J beta reverse. Profiling relied on immunoSEQ multiplex PCR, and the TCRdb table lists in-frame clones only, not all of them. This table has tens of thousands of clones, roughly 82% appearing once. The genes are TRBV5-6 and TRBJ2-7; D possibly corresponds to TRBD2 (5 bases). This specimen was blood, taken before dendritic cell vaccination. The receptor comes from a human donor with glioblastoma. The CDR3 sequence is CASSLLTGSSYEQYF. The CDR3 nucleotides read TGTGCCAGCAGTCTTCTGACTGGGAGCTCCTACGAGCAGTACTTC.